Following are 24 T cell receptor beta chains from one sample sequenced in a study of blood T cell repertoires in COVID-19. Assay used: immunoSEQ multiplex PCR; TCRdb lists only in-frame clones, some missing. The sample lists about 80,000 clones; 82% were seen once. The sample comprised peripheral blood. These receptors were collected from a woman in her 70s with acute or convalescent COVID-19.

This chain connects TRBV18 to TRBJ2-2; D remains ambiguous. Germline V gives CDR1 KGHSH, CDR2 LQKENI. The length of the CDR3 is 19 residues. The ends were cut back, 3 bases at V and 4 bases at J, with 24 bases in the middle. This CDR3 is CASSPLGIRLSSLTGELFF. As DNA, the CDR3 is TGTGCCAGCTCACCCCTTGGAATCAGACTTTCCAGTCTCACCGGGGAGCTGTTTTTT.

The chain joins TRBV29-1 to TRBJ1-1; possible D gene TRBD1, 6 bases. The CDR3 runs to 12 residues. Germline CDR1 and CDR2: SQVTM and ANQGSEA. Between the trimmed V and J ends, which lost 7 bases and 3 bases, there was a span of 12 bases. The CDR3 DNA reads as TGCAGCGGGGGAAAGGGGGACACTGAAGCTTTCTTT. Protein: CSGGKGDTEAFF.

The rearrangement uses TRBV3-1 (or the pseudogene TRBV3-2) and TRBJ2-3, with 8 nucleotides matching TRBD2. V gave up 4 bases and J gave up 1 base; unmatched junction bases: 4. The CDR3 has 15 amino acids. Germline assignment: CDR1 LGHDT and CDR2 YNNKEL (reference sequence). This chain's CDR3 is CASSPPGLGTDTQYF. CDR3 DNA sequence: TGTGCCAGCAGCCCTCCGGGACTAGGCACAGATACGCAGTATTTT.

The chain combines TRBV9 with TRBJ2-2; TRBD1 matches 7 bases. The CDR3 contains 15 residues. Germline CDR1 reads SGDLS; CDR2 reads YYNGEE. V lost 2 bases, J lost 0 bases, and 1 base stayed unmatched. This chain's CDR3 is CASSVGTANTGELFF. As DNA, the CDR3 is TGTGCCAGCAGCGTGGGGACAGCGAACACCGGGGAGCTGTTTTTT.

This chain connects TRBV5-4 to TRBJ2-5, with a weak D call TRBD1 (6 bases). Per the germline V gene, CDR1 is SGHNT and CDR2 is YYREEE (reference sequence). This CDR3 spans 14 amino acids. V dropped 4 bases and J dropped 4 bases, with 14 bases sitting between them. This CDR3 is CASSTTQQGETQYF. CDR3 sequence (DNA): TGTGCCAGCAGCACAACCCAACAGGGAGAGACCCAGTACTTC.

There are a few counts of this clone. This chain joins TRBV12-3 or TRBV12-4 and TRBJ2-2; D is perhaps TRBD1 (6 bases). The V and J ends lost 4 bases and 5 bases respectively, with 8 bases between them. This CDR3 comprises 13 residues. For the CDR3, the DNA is TGTGCCAGCAGTTCCAGGGGAACCGGGGAGCTGTTTTTT. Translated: CASSSRGTGELFF.

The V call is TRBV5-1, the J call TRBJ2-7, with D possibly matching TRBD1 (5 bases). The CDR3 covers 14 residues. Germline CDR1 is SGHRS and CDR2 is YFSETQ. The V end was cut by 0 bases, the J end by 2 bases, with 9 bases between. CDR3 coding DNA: TGCGCCAGCAGCTTGGCCCGACAGCCCTACGAGCAGTACTTC. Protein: CASSLARQPYEQYF.

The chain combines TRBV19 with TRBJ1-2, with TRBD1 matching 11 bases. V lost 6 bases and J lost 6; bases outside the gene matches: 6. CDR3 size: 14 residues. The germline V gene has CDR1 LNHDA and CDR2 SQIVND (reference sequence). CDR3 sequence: CASSAGQGANGYTF. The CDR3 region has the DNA TGTGCCAGTAGCGCCGGACAGGGGGCGAATGGCTACACCTTC. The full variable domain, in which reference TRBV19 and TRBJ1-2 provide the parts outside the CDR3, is DGGITQSPKYLFRKEGQNVTLSCEQNLNHDAMYWYRQDPGQGLRLIYYSQIVNDFQKGDIAEGYSVSREKKESFPLTVTSAQKNPTAFYLCASSAGQGANGYTFGSGTRLTVV.

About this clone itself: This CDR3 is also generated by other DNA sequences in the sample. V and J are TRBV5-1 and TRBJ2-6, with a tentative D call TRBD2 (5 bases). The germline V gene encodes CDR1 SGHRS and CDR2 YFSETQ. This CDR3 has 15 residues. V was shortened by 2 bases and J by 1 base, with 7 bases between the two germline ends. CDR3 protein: CASSLGSSGANVLTF. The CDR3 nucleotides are TGCGCCAGCAGCTTAGGGAGTTCTGGGGCCAACGTCCTGACTTTC.

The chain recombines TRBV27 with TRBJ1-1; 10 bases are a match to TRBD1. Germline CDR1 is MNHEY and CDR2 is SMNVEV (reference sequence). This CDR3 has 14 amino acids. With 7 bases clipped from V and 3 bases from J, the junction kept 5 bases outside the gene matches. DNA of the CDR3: TGTGCCAGCATCCGACAGGGGGCATACACTGAAGCTTTCTTT. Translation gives CASIRQGAYTEAFF.

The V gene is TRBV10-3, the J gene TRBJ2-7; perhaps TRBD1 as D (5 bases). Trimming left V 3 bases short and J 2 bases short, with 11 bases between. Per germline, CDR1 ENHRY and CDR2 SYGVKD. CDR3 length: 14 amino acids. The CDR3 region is CAISDDRITYEQYF. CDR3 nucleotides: TGTGCCATCAGTGATGACAGAATTACCTACGAGCAGTACTTC.

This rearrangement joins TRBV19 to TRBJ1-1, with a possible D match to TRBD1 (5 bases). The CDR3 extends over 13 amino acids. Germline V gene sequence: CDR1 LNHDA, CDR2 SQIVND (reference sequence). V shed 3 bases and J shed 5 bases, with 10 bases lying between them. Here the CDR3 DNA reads TGTGCCAGTAGTATCAACCGGGGGACTGAAGCTTTCTTT. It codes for CASSINRGTEAFF. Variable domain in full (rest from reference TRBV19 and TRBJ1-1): DGGITQSPKYLFRKEGQNVTLSCEQNLNHDAMYWYRQDPGQGLRLIYYSQIVNDFQKGDIAEGYSVSREKKESFPLTVTSAQKNPTAFYLCASSINRGTEAFFGQGTRLTVV.

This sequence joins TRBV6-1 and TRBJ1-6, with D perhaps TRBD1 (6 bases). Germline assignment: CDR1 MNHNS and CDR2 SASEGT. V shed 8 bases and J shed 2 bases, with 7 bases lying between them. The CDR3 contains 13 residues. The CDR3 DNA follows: TGTGCCAGCCGACAGGCCTATAATTCACCCCTCCACTTT. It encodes CASRQAYNSPLHF.

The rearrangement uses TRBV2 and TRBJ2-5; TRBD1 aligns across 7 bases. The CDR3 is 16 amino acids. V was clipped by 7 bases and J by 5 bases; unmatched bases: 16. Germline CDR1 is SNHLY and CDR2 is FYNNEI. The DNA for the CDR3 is TGTGCCAGCACAATCTCGGCAGGGGGACGGATGGAGACCCAGTACTTC. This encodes CASTISAGGRMETQYF. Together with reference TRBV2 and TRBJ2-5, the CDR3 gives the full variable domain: EPEVTQTPSHQVTQMGQEVILRCVPISNHLYFYWYRQILGQKVEFLVSFYNNEISEKSEIFDDQFSVERPDGSNFTLKIRSTKLEDSAMYFCASTISAGGRMETQYFGPGTRLLVL.

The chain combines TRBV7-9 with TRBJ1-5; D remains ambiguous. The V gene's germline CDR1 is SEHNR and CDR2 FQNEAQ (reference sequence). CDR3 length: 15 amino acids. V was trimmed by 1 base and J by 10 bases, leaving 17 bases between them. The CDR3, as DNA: TGTGCCAGCAGCTTAGGTGCGGGCCCCTACGAACCCCAGCATTTT. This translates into CASSLGAGPYEPQHF.

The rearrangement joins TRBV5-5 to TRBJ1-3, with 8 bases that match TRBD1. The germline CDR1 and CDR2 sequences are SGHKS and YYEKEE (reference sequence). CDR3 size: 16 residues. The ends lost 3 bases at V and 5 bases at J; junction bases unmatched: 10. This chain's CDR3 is CASSSDRTGRRNTIYF. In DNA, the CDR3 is TGTGCCAGCAGCTCCGACCGGACAGGGCGTAGAAACACCATATATTTT.

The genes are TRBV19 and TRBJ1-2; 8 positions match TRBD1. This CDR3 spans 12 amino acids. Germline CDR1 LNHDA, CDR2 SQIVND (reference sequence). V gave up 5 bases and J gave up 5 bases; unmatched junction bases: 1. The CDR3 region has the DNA TGTGCCAGTAGTGACAGGGGTTATGGCTACACCTTC. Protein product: CASSDRGYGYTF.

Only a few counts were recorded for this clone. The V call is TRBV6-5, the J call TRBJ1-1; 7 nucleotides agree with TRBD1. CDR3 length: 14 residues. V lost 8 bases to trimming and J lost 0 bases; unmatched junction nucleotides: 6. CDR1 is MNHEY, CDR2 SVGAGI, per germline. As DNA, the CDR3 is TGTGCCAGCGGAAAGGACAGGATGAACACTGAAGCTTTCTTT. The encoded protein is CASGKDRMNTEAFF.

In DNA form, the CDR3 reads TGTGCCAGTAGGCTACGGGACAGGGGGGACTACGAGCAGTACTTC. This encodes CASRLRDRGDYEQYF. This chain links TRBV19 with TRBJ2-7, with 11 bases identical to TRBD1. Germline loops: CDR1 LNHDA, CDR2 SQIVND (reference sequence). J was trimmed by 3 bases and V by 6 bases; bases with no gene match: 7. The CDR3 sequence is 15 residues long.

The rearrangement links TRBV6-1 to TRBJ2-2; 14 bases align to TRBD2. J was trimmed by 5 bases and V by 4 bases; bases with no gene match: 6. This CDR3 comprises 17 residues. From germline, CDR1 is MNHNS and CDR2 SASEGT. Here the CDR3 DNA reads TGTGCCAGCAGTGGACTAGCGGGAGGGCCGCGGACCGGGGAGCTGTTTTTT. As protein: CASSGLAGGPRTGELFF.

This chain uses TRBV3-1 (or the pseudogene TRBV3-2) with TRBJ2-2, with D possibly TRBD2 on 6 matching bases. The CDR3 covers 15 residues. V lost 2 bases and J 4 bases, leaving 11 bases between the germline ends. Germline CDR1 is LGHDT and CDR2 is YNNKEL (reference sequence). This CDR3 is CASSQFGRRTGELFF. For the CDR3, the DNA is TGTGCCAGCAGCCAATTCGGGAGACGCACCGGGGAGCTGTTTTTT.

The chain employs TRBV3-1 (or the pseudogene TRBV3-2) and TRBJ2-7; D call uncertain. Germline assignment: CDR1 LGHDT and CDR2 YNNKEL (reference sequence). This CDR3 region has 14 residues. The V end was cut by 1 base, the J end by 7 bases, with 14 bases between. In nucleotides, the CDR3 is TGTGCCAGCAGCCAAGCAAGTGGAACCGGGGAGCAGTACTTC. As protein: CASSQASGTGEQYF.

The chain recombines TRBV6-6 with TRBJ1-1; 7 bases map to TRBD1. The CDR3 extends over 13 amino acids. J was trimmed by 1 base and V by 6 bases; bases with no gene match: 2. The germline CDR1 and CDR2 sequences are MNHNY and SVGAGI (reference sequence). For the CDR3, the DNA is TGTGCCAGCAGGAGGACAGGGAACACTGAAGCTTTCTTT. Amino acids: CASRRTGNTEAFF.

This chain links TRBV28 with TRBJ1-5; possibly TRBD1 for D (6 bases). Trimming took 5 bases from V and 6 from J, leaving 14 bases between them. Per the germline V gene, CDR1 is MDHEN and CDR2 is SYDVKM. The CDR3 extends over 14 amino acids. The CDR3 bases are TGTGCCAGCAGTCCCCCAGGGGATGGTCAGCCCCAGCATTTT. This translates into CASSPPGDGQPQHF.